A single sample gave rise to the 22 T cell receptor beta chains below, sequenced in a study of cytomegalovirus exposure and HLA in healthy donors. The assay was immunoSEQ multiplex PCR, and TCRdb's table has in-frame clones only and misses some. The table includes under 200,000 clones, around 90% detected once. Specimen: PBMCs. These receptors were obtained from a woman younger than 30 in good health and CMV-seropositive.

This clone was counted once. J is TRBJ1-3 and V is TRBV7-9, with a possible D match to TRBD1 (5 bases). Trimming took 1 base from V and 9 from J, leaving 13 bases between them. CDR1 and CDR2 (germline): SEHNR, FQNEAQ (reference sequence). This CDR3 contains 14 residues. In DNA form, the CDR3 reads TGTGCCAGCAGCTTAGGGAGGCAGGGAGGCACCATATATTTT. Encoded protein: CASSLGRQGGTIYF.

The chain recombines TRBV5-6 with TRBJ2-2, with D possibly matching TRBD1 (6 bases). The germline V and J ends were trimmed by 7 bases and 7 bases, with 17 bases remaining between them. Germline CDR1 reads SGHDT; CDR2 reads YYEEEE. The CDR3 runs 14 residues. The CDR3 DNA follows: TGTGCCAGCGCCGGCCAGGGGTATGGCGGGGAGCTGTTTTTT. Protein sequence: CASAGQGYGGELFF. The full variable domain, its missing parts supplied by reference TRBV5-6 and TRBJ2-2, is DAGVTQSPTHLIKTRGQQVTLRCSPKSGHDTVSWYQQALGQGPQFIFQYYEEEERQRGNFPDRFSGHQFPNYSSELNVNALLLGDSALYLCASAGQGYGGELFFGEGSRLTVL.

This clone was picked up many times. The genes are TRBV10-3 and TRBJ2-7; 16 bases are shared with TRBD2. The germline CDR1 and CDR2 sequences are ENHRY and SYGVKD. The CDR3 sequence is 15 residues long. The trim removed 6 bases at V and 5 bases at J, leaving 4 bases unmatched. CDR3 DNA: TGTGCCATCAGGGGACTAGCGGGGGGGCCAGACGAGCAGTACTTC. This gives the protein CAIRGLAGGPDEQYF.

The table lists this clone with a count of one. J is TRBJ1-1 and V is TRBV10-3; D is undetermined. Germline V lookup: CDR1 ENHRY, CDR2 SYGVKD. Deletions cut 0 bases from V and 0 bases from J, with 8 bases between. The CDR3 extends over 15 amino acids. CDR3 protein: CAISESRGLNTEAFF. Here the CDR3 DNA reads TGTGCCATCAGTGAGTCGAGAGGATTGAACACTGAAGCTTTCTTT.

V gene TRBV7-6 combines with J gene TRBJ2-2, with D possibly TRBD2 on 5 matching bases. This CDR3 region has 15 residues. V lost 3 bases and J 7 bases, leaving 15 bases between the germline ends. CDR1 and CDR2 from the germline V gene are SGHVS and FNYEAQ. In nucleotides, the CDR3 is TGTGCCAGCAGCTTTGCGGGCGAGAGGGTCGGGGAGCTGTTTTTT. Translation gives CASSFAGERVGELFF.

This rearrangement joins TRBV5-6 to TRBJ2-3, with 8 bases aligning to TRBD2. With 0 bases clipped from V and 3 bases from J, the junction kept 6 bases outside the gene matches. The germline CDR1 and CDR2 sequences are SGHDT and YYEEEE. The CDR3 has 16 residues. Here the CDR3 reads CASSLGSGVGTDTQYF. CDR3 coding DNA: TGTGCCAGCAGCTTGGGTAGCGGGGTAGGGACAGATACGCAGTATTTT.

The V call is TRBV12-5, the J call TRBJ1-3; D is perhaps TRBD1 (6 bases). Germline CDR1 LGHNT, CDR2 FRNRAP. The CDR3 runs to 16 residues. Trimming removed 5 bases from V and 4 bases from J, with 18 bases in between. CDR3 in amino acids: CASGTQTGISGNTIYF. As DNA, the CDR3 is TGTGCTAGTGGTACTCAAACAGGGATCTCGGGAAACACCATATATTTT. Filled out from reference TRBV12-5 and TRBJ1-3, the complete variable domain reads DARVTQTPRHKVTEMGQEVTMRCQPILGHNTVFWYRQTMMQGLELLAYFRNRAPLDDSGMPKDRFSAEMPDATLATLKIQPSEPRDSAVYFCASGTQTGISGNTIYFGEGSWLTVV.

V gene TRBV4-1 combines with J gene TRBJ1-2; D remains unclear. The germline CDR1 and CDR2 sequences are MGHRA and YSYEKL. The V gene lost 0 bases and the J gene lost 4 bases, with 9 bases spanning the gap. The CDR3 has 14 amino acids. The CDR3 loop is CASSQDVTTYGYTF. CDR3 in DNA: TGCGCCAGCAGCCAAGATGTGACAACCTATGGCTACACCTTC.

The V call is TRBV2, the J call TRBJ2-3; 10 bases match TRBD2. Germline V gives CDR1 SNHLY, CDR2 FYNNEI. The CDR3 totals 18 residues. Unmatched junction bases numbered 7, after V lost 0 bases and J lost 1 base. The CDR3 here is CASSEALAGASRTDTQYF. Written as DNA, the CDR3 is TGTGCCAGCAGTGAAGCGCTAGCGGGAGCCTCTCGCACAGATACGCAGTATTTT. Full variable domain (outside the CDR3, taken from reference TRBV2 and TRBJ2-3): EPEVTQTPSHQVTQMGQEVILRCVPISNHLYFYWYRQILGQKVEFLVSFYNNEISEKSEIFDDQFSVERPDGSNFTLKIRSTKLEDSAMYFCASSEALAGASRTDTQYFGPGTRLTVL.

The CDR3 DNA sequence: TGTGCCAGCAGAGCCCGCACCACGCAGTATTTT. This encodes CASRARTTQYF. The rearrangement uses TRBV11-2 and TRBJ2-3, with D unclear. The CDR3 loop spans 11 amino acids. The V end was cut by 6 bases, the J end by 9 bases, with 10 bases between. CDR1 and CDR2 from the germline V gene are SGHAT and FQNNGV.

The rearrangement joins TRBV5-4 to TRBJ1-6; unclear D gene. This CDR3 has 13 amino acids. The germline V gene encodes CDR1 SGHNT and CDR2 YYREEE (reference sequence). Trimming cost V 0 bases and J 6 bases, with 4 bases left between them. As DNA, the CDR3 is TGTGCCAGCAGCTTGGATCTTAATTCACCCCTCCACTTT. Its translation is CASSLDLNSPLHF.

This chain joins TRBV27 and TRBJ2-1, with 13 bases that match TRBD2. Germline-derived CDR1 and CDR2 are MNHEY and SMNVEV (reference sequence). This CDR3 is 19 amino acids long. V gave up 7 bases and J gave up 0 bases; unmatched junction bases: 12. CDR3 sequence reads: CASTQRGLAGRPSYNEQFF. The CDR3 nucleotides read TGTGCCAGCACTCAAAGGGGACTAGCGGGAAGGCCCTCCTACAATGAGCAGTTCTTC.

The chain employs TRBV6-1 and TRBJ2-1; 9 bases line up with TRBD2. The germline V gene has CDR1 MNHNS and CDR2 SASEGT. This CDR3 has 17 residues. Trimming at V came to 2 bases and at J to 10 bases, leaving 15 bases not matched to a gene. The CDR3 sequence: CASSERAASGDPKEQFF. The CDR3 DNA is TGTGCCAGCAGTGAAAGGGCGGCTAGCGGGGACCCAAAAGAGCAGTTCTTC.

J is TRBJ1-2 and V is TRBV19, with 7 bases aligning to TRBD1. In germline, CDR1 is LNHDA, CDR2 SQIVND (reference sequence). V shed 6 bases, J shed 4 bases, and the junction held 8 bases outside the gene matches. The CDR3 consists of 14 residues. CDR3 in amino acids: CASSRGTAAYGYTF. CDR3 nucleotides: TGTGCCAGTAGCCGTGGGACAGCCGCCTATGGCTACACCTTC.

CDR3 sequence (DNA): TGTGCCAGTAGTAGGACTCCCAGGGGGCTCTGGGAGACCCAGTACTTC. Translation: CASSRTPRGLWETQYF. The chain joins TRBV19 to TRBJ2-5; the match to TRBD1 covers 8 bases. The CDR3 totals 16 residues. V lost 4 bases to trimming and J lost 5 bases; unmatched junction nucleotides: 12. The germline CDR1 and CDR2 sequences are LNHDA and SQIVND (reference sequence).

J is TRBJ1-2 and V is TRBV28, with TRBD1 matching over 9 bases. V was clipped by 7 bases and J by 2 bases; unmatched bases: 5. From germline, CDR1 is MDHEN and CDR2 SYDVKM. The CDR3 is made up of 14 amino acids. Here the CDR3 DNA reads TGTGCCAGCACCCCCGGGACAGGGAACTATGGCTACACCTTC. It specifies CASTPGTGNYGYTF.

The chain employs TRBV27 and TRBJ2-3; 14 bases are a match to TRBD2. Germline V lookup: CDR1 MNHEY, CDR2 SMNVEV (reference sequence). Trimming at V came to 4 bases and at J to 0 bases, leaving 12 bases not matched to a gene. This CDR3 has 20 residues. The CDR3 nucleotides read TGTGCCAGCAGTTCCAAGACCCCGGGACTAGCGGGAGTTAGCACAGATACGCAGTATTTT. Translated: CASSSKTPGLAGVSTDTQYF.

The table lists this clone with a count of one. The chain recombines TRBV11-2 with TRBJ1-1; perhaps TRBD1 as D (6 bases). The CDR3 is 14 residues long. Germline V gives CDR1 SGHAT, CDR2 FQNNGV. V dropped 4 bases and J dropped 1 base, with 10 bases sitting between them. This chain's CDR3 is CASSSNRANTEAFF. CDR3 DNA: TGTGCCAGCAGCTCTAACAGGGCGAACACTGAAGCTTTCTTT.

The V call is TRBV18, the J call TRBJ1-2, with TRBD1 matching over 8 bases. The CDR3 length is 17 residues. V lost 3 bases to trimming and J lost 0 bases; unmatched junction nucleotides: 9. Per germline, CDR1 KGHSH and CDR2 LQKENI. The CDR3 DNA reads as TGTGCCAGCTCACCTATCATCGGACAGGGAGCTAACTATGGCTACACCTTC. Translated: CASSPIIGQGANYGYTF.

The genes are TRBV5-4 and TRBJ1-2; no firm D call. V dropped 0 bases and J dropped 4 bases, with 10 bases sitting between them. The CDR3 runs to 14 residues. The germline CDR1 and CDR2 sequences are SGHNT and YYREEE (reference sequence). The CDR3 spells CASSLEGEVYGYTF. The CDR3 DNA reads TGTGCCAGCAGCTTGGAAGGCGAGGTCTATGGCTACACCTTC.

The chain employs TRBV6-6 and TRBJ2-7, with D perhaps matching TRBD1 (5 bases). This CDR3 region has 14 residues. V was shortened by 3 bases and J by 1 base, with 10 bases between the two germline ends. Germline CDR1 is MNHNY and CDR2 is SVGAGI (reference sequence). The CDR3, as DNA: TGTGCCAGCAGTTATGGTAGGGGATCCTACGAGCAGTACTTC. Translating gives CASSYGRGSYEQYF.

This clone has a single count. CDR3 in amino acids: CASSLLAGGSGELFF. Written as DNA, the CDR3 is TGTGCCAGCAGCTTATTAGCGGGGGGCTCCGGGGAGCTGTTTTTT. The chain uses TRBV7-8 and TRBJ2-2, with 10 bases lining up with TRBD2. The CDR3 is 15 residues long. V gave up 2 bases and J gave up 6 bases; unmatched junction bases: 3. The V gene's germline CDR1 is SGHVS and CDR2 FQNEAQ.